The entry that follows covers one T cell receptor beta chain sequence. Its antigen is still unknown. TCRdb used MiXCR to reprocess the 5' RACE reads, holding one entry per CDR3 protein. The sample shows 450,000 to 550,000 distinct CDR3 sequences, 21% of them seen only once. CDR3 length equals 15 residues. Germline V CDR1 and CDR2: DFQATT, SNEGSKA (reference sequence). The V segment lost 5 bases and the J segment 3 bases; nucleotides outside the gene matches: 11. These data are taken from a study of T cells after yellow fever vaccination. Study-wide findings and caveats: Repertoires obtained by FACS sorting could include abundant clonotypes that entered as contaminants from the bulk population.

The clonotype was recovered from a young man who received the YFV17D yellow fever vaccine. The sequences come from PBMCs, collected less than 25 days after the first yellow fever vaccination. This rearrangement joins TRBV20-1 to TRBJ2-7, with 9 bases that match TRBD2. CDR3 nucleotides: TGCAGTGCTGACCTTCGGGCTAGCGGGGTCTACGAGCAGTACGTC. This encodes CSADLRASGVYEQYV.